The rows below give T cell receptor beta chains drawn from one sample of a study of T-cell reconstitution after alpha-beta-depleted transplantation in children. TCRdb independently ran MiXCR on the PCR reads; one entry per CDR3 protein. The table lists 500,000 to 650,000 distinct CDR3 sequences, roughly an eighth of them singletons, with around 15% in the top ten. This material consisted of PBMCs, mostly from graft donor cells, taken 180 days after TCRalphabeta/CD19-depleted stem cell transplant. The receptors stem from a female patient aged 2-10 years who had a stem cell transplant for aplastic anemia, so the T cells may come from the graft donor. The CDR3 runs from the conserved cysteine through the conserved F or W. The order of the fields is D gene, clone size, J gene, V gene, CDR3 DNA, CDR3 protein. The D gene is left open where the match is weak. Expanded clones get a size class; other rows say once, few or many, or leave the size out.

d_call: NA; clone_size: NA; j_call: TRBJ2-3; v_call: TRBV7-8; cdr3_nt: TGTGCCAGCACCGAGACCCCCACAGATACGCAGTATTTT; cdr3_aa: CASTETPTDTQYF
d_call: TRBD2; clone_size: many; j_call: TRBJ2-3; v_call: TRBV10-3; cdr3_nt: TGTGCCACCCTTGACGGACTAGCGGGATATACAGATACGCAGTATTTT; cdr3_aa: CATLDGLAGYTDTQYF
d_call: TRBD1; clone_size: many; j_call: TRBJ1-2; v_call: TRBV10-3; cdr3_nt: TGTGCCATCACGTCGACAGGGGAGAGCTATGGCTACACCTTC; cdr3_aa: CAITSTGESYGYTF
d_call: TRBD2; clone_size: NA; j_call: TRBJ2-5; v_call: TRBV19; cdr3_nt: TGTGCCAGTAGTGACGGACTAGCGGGGACCCAGTACTTC; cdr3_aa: CASSDGLAGTQYF
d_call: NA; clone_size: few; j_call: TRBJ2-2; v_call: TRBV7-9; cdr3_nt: TGTGCCAGCAGCCCCAGGGAGCTGTTTTTT; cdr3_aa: CASSPRELFF
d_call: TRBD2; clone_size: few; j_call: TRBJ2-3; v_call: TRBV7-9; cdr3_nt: TGTGCCAGCAGCTCCCCGCCTAGCGGGAGTATGTCAGATACGCAGTATTTT; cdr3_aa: CASSSPPSGSMSDTQYF
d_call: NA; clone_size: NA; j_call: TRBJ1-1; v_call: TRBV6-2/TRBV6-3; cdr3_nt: TGTGCCAGCAGTTACTTGGGAGTGGGGACTGAAGCTTTCTTT; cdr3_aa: CASSYLGVGTEAFF
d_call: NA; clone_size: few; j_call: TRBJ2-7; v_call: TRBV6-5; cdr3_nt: TGTGCCAGCAGGGCCGGTGTGTACGAGCAGTACTTC; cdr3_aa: CASRAGVYEQYF
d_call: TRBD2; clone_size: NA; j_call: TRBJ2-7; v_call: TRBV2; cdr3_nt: TGTGCCAGCAGTGAAGAACTAACTAGCGTTATCTACGAGCAGTACTTC; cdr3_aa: CASSEELTSVIYEQYF
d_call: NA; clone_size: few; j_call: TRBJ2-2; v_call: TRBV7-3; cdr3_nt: TGTGCCAGCAGCTTAATTATGAATGCCGGGGAGCTGTTTTTT; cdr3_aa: CASSLIMNAGELFF
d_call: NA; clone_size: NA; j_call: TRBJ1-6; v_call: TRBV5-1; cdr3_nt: TGCGCCAGCAGCACCCCGGGACAACGATCACCCCTCCACTTT; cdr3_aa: CASSTPGQRSPLHF
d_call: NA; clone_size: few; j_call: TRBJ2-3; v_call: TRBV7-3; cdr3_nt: TGTGCCAGCAGCAAGGCAGCGACAGATACGCAGTATTTT; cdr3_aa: CASSKAATDTQYF
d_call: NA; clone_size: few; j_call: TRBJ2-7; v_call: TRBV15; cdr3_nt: TGTGCCACCAGCAGAGGCTACGGCTACTACGAGCAGTACTTC; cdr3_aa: CATSRGYGYYEQYF
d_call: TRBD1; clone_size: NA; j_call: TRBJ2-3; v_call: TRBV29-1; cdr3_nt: TGCAGCGGGCTACAGGGGGTCCCCACAGATACGCAGTATTTT; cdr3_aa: CSGLQGVPTDTQYF
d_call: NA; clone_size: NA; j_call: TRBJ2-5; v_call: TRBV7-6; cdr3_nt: TGTGCCAGCAGCTCGGACTTTACAGAGGGCCCCGGAGAGACCCAGTACTTC; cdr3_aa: CASSSDFTEGPGETQYF
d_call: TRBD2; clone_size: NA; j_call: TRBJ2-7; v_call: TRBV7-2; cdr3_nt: TGTGCCAGCAGCCGCGGACTAGCGGAAGGCTCCTACGAGCAGTACTTC; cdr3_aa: CASSRGLAEGSYEQYF
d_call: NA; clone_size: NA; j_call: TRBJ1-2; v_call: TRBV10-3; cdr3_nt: TGTGCCATCAGTGGGGAAACAGGGAGAGGCTACACCTTC; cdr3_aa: CAISGETGRGYTF
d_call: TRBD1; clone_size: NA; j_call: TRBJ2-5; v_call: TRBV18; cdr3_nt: TGTGCCAGCTCACCACCAGACAGGGGAGGAGAGACCCAGTACTTC; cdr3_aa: CASSPPDRGGETQYF
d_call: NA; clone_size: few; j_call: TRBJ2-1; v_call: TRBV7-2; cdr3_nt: TGTGCCAGCAAAATAGGAGTAGCCCCCTACAATGAGCAGTTCTTC; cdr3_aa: CASKIGVAPYNEQFF
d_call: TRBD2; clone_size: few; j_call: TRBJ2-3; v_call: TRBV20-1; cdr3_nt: TGCAGTGCTAGGGGGGCCGGTAGCGGGAGAGATACGCAGTATTTT; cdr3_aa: CSARGAGSGRDTQYF
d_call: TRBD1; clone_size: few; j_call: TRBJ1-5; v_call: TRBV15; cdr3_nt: TGTGCCACCAGCAGGGACAGGGGGTTCAATCAGCCCCAGCATTTT; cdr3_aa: CATSRDRGFNQPQHF
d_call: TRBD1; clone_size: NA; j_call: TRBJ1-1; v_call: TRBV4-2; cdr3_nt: TGTGCCAGCAGCCCCCGTCCCGGGACAGGGAAAGCTTTCTTT; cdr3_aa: CASSPRPGTGKAFF
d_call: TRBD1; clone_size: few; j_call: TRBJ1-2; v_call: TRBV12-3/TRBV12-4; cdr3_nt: TGTGCCAGCAGTTTAAGGTGGCAGGGGGACGGCTACACCTTC; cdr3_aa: CASSLRWQGDGYTF
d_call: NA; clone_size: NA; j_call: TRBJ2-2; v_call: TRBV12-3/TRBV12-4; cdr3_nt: TGTGCCAGCCTGCTCGGGACCGGGGAGCTGTTTTTT; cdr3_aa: CASLLGTGELFF
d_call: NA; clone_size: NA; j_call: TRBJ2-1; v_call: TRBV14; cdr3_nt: TGTGCCAGCAGCCAATTGGGGCCCGGGACCTACAATGAGCAGTTCTTC; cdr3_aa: CASSQLGPGTYNEQFF
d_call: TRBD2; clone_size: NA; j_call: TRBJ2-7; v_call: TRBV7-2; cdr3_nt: TGTGCCAGCAGCTCCGGCAGACTAGCGGGAATCGACGAGCAGTACTTC; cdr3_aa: CASSSGRLAGIDEQYF
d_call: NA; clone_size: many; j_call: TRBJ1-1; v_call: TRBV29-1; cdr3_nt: TGCAGCGTTAGGGGGGGGTTGAACACTGAAGCTTTCTTT; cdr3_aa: CSVRGGLNTEAFF
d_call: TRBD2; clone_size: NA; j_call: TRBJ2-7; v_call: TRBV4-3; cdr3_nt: TGCGCCAGCAGCCAAGCCCGGCGGGGGACCTCCTACGAGCAGTACTTC; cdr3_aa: CASSQARRGTSYEQYF
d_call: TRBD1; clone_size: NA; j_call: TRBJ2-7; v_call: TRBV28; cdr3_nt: TGTGCCAGCAAATCTTCCGGGCCGGGACAGGTTAAAGACCCGGGCCACGAGCAGTACTTC; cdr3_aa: CASKSSGPGQVKDPGHEQYF
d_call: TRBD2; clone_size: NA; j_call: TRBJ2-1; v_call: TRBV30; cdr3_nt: TGTGCCTGGAGGGCGACTAGCGGGGGGTTATTTTACAATGAGCAGTTCTTC; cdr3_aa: CAWRATSGGLFYNEQFF
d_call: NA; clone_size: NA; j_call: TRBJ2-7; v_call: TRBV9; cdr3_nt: TGTGCCAGCAGCCCACGGACCGATCCCTACGAGCAGTACTTC; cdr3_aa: CASSPRTDPYEQYF
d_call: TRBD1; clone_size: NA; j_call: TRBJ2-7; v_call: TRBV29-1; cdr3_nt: TGCAGCGTTGAACTCGTGTCAGGGGGCGTCGACGAGCAGTACTTC; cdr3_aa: CSVELVSGGVDEQYF
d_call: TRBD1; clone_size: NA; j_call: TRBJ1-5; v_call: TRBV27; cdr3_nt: TGTGCCAGCAGTAAGGGGACAGGGGGCGGCAATCAGCCCCAGCATTTT; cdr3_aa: CASSKGTGGGNQPQHF
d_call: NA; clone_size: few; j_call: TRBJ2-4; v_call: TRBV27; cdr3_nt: TGTGCCAGCAGTTCGCCGGGACGAAACATTCAGTACTTC; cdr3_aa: CASSSPGRNIQYF
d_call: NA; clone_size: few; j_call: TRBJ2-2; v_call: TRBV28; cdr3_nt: TGTGCCAGCACCCCGTACACCGGGGAGCTGTTTTTT; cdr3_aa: CASTPYTGELFF
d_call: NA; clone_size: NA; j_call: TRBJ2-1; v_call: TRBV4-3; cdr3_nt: TGCGCCAGCAGCCAAGAGGCCCGTCGTCCATACAATGAGCAGTTCTTC; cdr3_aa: CASSQEARRPYNEQFF
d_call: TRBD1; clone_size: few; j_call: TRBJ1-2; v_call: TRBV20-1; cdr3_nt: TGCAGTGCTAGCCCCCGCACAGGGGAGTACGGCTATGGCTACACCTTC; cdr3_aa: CSASPRTGEYGYGYTF
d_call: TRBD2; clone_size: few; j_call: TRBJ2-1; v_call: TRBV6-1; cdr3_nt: TGTGCCAGCAGCGCCGCTAGCGGGAGGGTCAATGAGCAGTTCTTC; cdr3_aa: CASSAASGRVNEQFF
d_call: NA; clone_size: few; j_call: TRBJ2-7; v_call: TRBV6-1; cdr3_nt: TGTGCCAGCAGAAGGACTACCTCCTACGAGCAGTACTTC; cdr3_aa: CASRRTTSYEQYF
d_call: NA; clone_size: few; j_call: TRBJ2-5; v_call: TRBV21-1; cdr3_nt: TGTGCCAGCAGCAAAGAAGGCTTTACCGTAGAGAAGGACCAGTACTTC; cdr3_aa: CASSKEGFTVEKDQYF